The present entry profiles one T cell receptor (beta chain) with its context. Patients from Seattle were sampled longitudinally, starting during active infection. This CDR3 spans 20 amino acids. The V end was cut by 0 bases, the J end by 0 bases, with 21 bases between. From germline, CDR1 is MGHRA and CDR2 YSYEKL. The data originate from a study of blood T cell repertoires in COVID-19. The overall study: COVID-19 samples, acute and convalescent, were from the United States, Italy and Spain. T cells, B-cell-depleted T cells, or PBMCs supplied cDNA or gDNA.

In the authors' workflow: Reference gene primer amplification yielded estimated nucleated cell counts. Only in-frame clones appear in the TCRdb table, and some are missing; sequencing was by immunoSEQ multiplex PCR. V, J and clone size reflect that table, while D and trimming were determined from the DNA. The sample lists around 340,000 clones, approximately 86% occurring once. The sample taken for sequencing was peripheral blood. The TCR comes from a woman aged 55-70 years with COVID-19, enrolled during active disease. The chain couples TRBV4-1 to TRBJ1-5; D may be TRBD1 (5 bases). CDR3 amino acids: CASSQESLTGRVYSNQPQHF. The CDR3 nucleotides are TGCGCCAGCAGCCAAGAATCGCTCACGGGCAGGGTGTATAGCAATCAGCCCCAGCATTTT.